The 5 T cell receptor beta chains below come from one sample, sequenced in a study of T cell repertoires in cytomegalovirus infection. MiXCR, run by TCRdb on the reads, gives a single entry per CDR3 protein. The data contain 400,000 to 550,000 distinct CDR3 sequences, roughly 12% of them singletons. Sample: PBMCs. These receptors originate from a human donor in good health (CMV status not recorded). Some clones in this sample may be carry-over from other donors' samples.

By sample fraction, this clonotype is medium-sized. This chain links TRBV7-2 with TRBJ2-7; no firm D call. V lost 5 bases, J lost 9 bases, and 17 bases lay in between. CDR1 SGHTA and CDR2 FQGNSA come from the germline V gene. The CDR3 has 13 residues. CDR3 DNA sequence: TGTGCCAGCAGCCCGACCCCGAGGCAAGGGCAGTACTTC. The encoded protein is CASSPTPRQGQYF.

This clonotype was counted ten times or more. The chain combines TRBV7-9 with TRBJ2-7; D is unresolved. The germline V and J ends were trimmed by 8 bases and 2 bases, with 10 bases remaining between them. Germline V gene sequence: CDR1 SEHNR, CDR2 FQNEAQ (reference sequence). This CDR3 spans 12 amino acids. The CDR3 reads CASSPLAYEQYF. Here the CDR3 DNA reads TGTGCCAGCTCACCCCTCGCCTACGAGCAGTACTTC. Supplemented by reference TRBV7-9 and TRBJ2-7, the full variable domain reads DTGVSQNPRHKITKRGQNVTFRCDPISEHNRLYWYRQTLGQGPEFLTYFQNEAQLEKSRLLSDRFSAERPKGSFSTLEIQRTEQGDSAMYLCASSPLAYEQYFGPGTRLTVT.

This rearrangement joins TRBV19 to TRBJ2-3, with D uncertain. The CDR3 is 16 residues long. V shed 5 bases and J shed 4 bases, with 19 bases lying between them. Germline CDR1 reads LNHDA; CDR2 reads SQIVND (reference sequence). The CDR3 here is CASSPRTKGHPDTQYF. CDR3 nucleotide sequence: TGTGCCAGTAGTCCCCGCACGAAGGGCCACCCAGATACGCAGTATTTT.

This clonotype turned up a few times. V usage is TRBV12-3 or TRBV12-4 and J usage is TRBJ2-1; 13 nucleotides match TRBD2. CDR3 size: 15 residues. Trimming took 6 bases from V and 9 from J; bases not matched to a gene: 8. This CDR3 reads CASSKLAGGPGEQFF. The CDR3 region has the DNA TGTGCCAGCAGCAAACTAGCGGGGGGGCCAGGTGAGCAGTTCTTC.

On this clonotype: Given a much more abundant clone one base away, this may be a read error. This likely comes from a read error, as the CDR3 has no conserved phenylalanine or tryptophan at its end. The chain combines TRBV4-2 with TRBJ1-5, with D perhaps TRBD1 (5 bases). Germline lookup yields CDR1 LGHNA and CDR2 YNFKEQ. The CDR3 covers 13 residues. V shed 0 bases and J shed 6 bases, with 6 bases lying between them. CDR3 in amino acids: CASSQETGQPQHL. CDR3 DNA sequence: TGTGCCAGCAGCCAAGAAACAGGTCAGCCCCAGCATCTT.